The next 17 T cell receptor beta chains were all read from a single sample in a study of HIV-infected patients and healthy controls. TCRdb re-called the 5' RACE reads with MiXCR, one entry per CDR3 protein. In the table there are 50,000 to 80,000 distinct CDR3 sequences, 15% to 20% of which are singletons. Source material: CD4+ T cells from blood. The receptors originated from a human donor in good health.

The rearrangement uses TRBV20-1 and TRBJ2-1; 13 positions match TRBD2. The CDR3 length is 17 residues. CDR1 is DFQATT, CDR2 SNEGSKA, per germline (reference sequence). V shed 3 bases, J shed 4 bases, and the junction held 9 bases outside the gene matches. The CDR3 here is CSASGTSGIGGYNEQFF. CDR3 bases: TGCAGTGCTAGCGGGACTAGCGGGATTGGGGGGTACAATGAGCAGTTCTTC.

The gene calls are TRBV18 and TRBJ2-7; maybe TRBD2 (7 bases). CDR3 size: 16 residues. From germline, CDR1 is KGHSH and CDR2 LQKENI. The V gene lost 0 bases and the J gene lost 4 bases, with 16 bases spanning the gap. CDR3: CASSPPWGGASYEQYF. The CDR3 bases are TGTGCCAGCTCACCACCGTGGGGGGGGGCCTCGTACGAGCAGTACTTC.

This clonotype was seen repeatedly, ten times or more. The gene calls are TRBV6-1 and TRBJ1-2; D gene uncertain. Trimming shortened V by 9 bases and J by 4 bases, and 12 bases separated the two germline ends. The CDR3 extends over 12 amino acids. CDR1 and CDR2 from the germline V gene are MNHNS and SASEGT. This CDR3 is CARRTEPYGYTF. CDR3 DNA sequence: TGTGCCAGACGGACTGAACCCTATGGCTACACCTTC.

The gene calls are TRBV18 and TRBJ1-1, with D unresolved. The V gene's germline CDR1 is KGHSH and CDR2 LQKENI. V lost 2 bases and J 0 bases, leaving 4 bases between the germline ends. This CDR3 is built from 13 residues. The DNA of the CDR3 is TGTGCCAGCTCACCAGCGATGAACACTGAAGCTTTCTTT. This encodes CASSPAMNTEAFF.

The table lists this clonotype with a few counts. The V and J genes are TRBV6-2 or TRBV6-3 and TRBJ1-1; TRBD1 matches 12 bases. The CDR3 consists of 15 residues. With V trimmed by 7 bases and J by 5 bases, 8 bases remained unmatched. Germline V lookup: CDR1 MNHEY, CDR2 SVGEGT. The CDR3 protein is CASTYRDRGHTEAFF. DNA for the CDR3: TGTGCCAGCACCTACCGGGACAGGGGGCATACTGAAGCTTTCTTT.

Many counts were recorded for this clonotype. V usage is TRBV25-1 and J usage is TRBJ2-7; D unclear. V was pared by 5 bases and J by 2 bases, with 7 bases between. This CDR3 has 12 amino acids. Germline V gene lookup returns CDR1 MGHDK and CDR2 SYGVNS. The CDR3 coding sequence is TGTGCCAGCAGTTTGGAAACCTACGAGCAGTACTTC. It encodes CASSLETYEQYF.

The chain has TRBV7-6 and TRBJ1-5, with D perhaps TRBD1 (5 bases). The CDR3 sequence is 15 residues long. CDR1 SGHVS and CDR2 FNYEAQ come from the germline V gene. The V end lost 5 bases, the J end lost 2 bases, and 13 bases lay between the germline ends. The CDR3 protein is CASSPHWGGNQPQHF. In nucleotides, the CDR3 is TGTGCCAGCAGCCCCCATTGGGGCGGCAATCAGCCCCAGCATTTT.

The J gene is TRBJ1-1, the V gene TRBV28, with 7 bases matching TRBD1. This CDR3 has 16 residues. Germline V gene data show CDR1 as MDHEN and CDR2 as SYDVKM. The V segment lost 6 bases and the J segment 0 bases; nucleotides outside the gene matches: 10. Here the CDR3 reads CASSPQGRRMNTEAFF. CDR3 DNA: TGTGCCAGCAGCCCACAGGGGAGGAGAATGAACACTGAAGCTTTCTTT. Variable domain in full (rest from reference TRBV28 and TRBJ1-1): DVKVTQSSRYLVKRTGEKVFLECVQDMDHENMFWYRQDPGLGLRLIYFSYDVKMKEKGDIPEGYSVSREKKERFSLILESASTNQTSMYLCASSPQGRRMNTEAFFGQGTRLTVV.

V usage is TRBV29-1 and J usage is TRBJ2-1; 8 nucleotides line up with TRBD1. Trimming took 6 bases from V and 1 from J; bases not matched to a gene: 5. The CDR3 contains 14 residues. Germline CDR1 and CDR2: SQVTM and ANQGSEA. DNA of the CDR3: TGCAGCGTGGTGGACAGGGCGTCCTACAATGAGCAGTTCTTC. Its protein product is CSVVDRASYNEQFF.

This clonotype was seen repeatedly, ten times or more. V and J are TRBV6-2 or TRBV6-3 and TRBJ2-5; D not resolved. Germline V gene data show CDR1 as MNHEY and CDR2 as SVGEGT. Trimming took 3 bases from V and 1 from J, leaving 6 bases between them. The CDR3 sequence is 13 residues long. The CDR3 DNA reads as TGTGCCAGCAGTTATGGGGTCCAAGAGACCCAGTACTTC. This encodes CASSYGVQETQYF.

The V gene is TRBV2, the J gene TRBJ2-2; D is uncertain. The CDR3 sequence is 15 residues long. Germline CDR1 and CDR2: SNHLY and FYNNEI. V was pared by 4 bases and J by 0 bases, with 9 bases between. CDR3 amino acids: CASSGAFANTGELFF. In DNA, the CDR3 is TGTGCCAGCAGTGGGGCCTTCGCGAACACCGGGGAGCTGTTTTTT.

CDR3 in amino acids: CASQRGSSYEQYF. The CDR3 DNA sequence: TGTGCCAGCCAGCGGGGGAGCTCCTACGAGCAGTACTTC. V usage is TRBV6-2 or TRBV6-3 and J usage is TRBJ2-7; TRBD2 agrees at 8 bases. Germline V gene data show CDR1 as MNHEY and CDR2 as SVGEGT. The CDR3 runs 13 residues. The V and J ends lost 8 bases and 0 bases, in that order; junction bases with no gene match: 3.

This clonotype has ten or more counts. This sequence joins TRBV10-1 and TRBJ1-2, with TRBD1 matching over 9 bases. Trimming cost V 5 bases and J 5 bases; bases outside gene matches: 9. Germline V lookup: CDR1 WNHNN, CDR2 SYGVQD (reference sequence). The CDR3 contains 15 residues. CDR3 in amino acids: CASSPGTGFAYGYTF. Written as DNA, the CDR3 is TGCGCCAGCAGTCCCGGGACAGGGTTTGCTTATGGCTACACCTTC.

This chain links TRBV20-1 with TRBJ2-1; 12 positions agree with TRBD2. Germline V gene sequence: CDR1 DFQATT, CDR2 SNEGSKA (reference sequence). Trimming removed 2 bases from V and 7 bases from J; junction bases left unmatched: 6. CDR3 length: 15 amino acids. The CDR3 region has the DNA TGCAGTGCTAGAACCTGGACTAGCGGGGAAAATGAGCAGTTCTTC. Protein sequence: CSARTWTSGENEQFF.

The CDR3 nucleotides read TGTGCCAGCAGTGGGACAGGGCGAAACTATGGCTACACCTTC. Translation gives CASSGTGRNYGYTF. This chain uses TRBV2 with TRBJ1-2; 8 positions agree with TRBD1. Germline values: CDR1 SNHLY, CDR2 FYNNEI. Germline trimming cut 4 bases from V and 2 bases from J; bases unmatched to any gene: 3. The CDR3 extends over 14 amino acids.

The CDR3 region is CASSANWWGQGASNYGYTF. The CDR3 region has the DNA TGTGCCAGCAGCGCCAACTGGTGGGGACAGGGGGCGTCTAACTATGGCTACACCTTC. The chain is built from TRBV7-2 and TRBJ1-2; 12 bases are shared with TRBD1. CDR1 is SGHTA and CDR2 is FQGNSA in the germline V gene. This CDR3 has 19 residues. Trimming at V came to 5 bases and at J to 0 bases, leaving 13 bases not matched to a gene.

This clonotype was counted at least ten times. This chain links TRBV2 with TRBJ2-3; D is uncertain. V was pared by 6 bases and J by 5 bases, with 6 bases between. This CDR3 spans 11 amino acids. The germline V gene encodes CDR1 SNHLY and CDR2 FYNNEI. The DNA of the CDR3 is TGTGCCAGCAGCGGAGTAGATACGCAGTATTTT. It yields the protein CASSGVDTQYF.